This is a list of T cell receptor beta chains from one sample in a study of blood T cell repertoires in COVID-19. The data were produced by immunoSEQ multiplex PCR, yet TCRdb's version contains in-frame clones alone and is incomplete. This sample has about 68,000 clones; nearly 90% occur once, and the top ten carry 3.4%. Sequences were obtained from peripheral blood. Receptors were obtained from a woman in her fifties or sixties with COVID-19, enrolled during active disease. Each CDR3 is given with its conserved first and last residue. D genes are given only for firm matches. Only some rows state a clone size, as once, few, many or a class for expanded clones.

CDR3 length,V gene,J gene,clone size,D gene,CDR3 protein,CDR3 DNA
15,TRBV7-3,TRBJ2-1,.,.,CASSLNGRPDNEQFF,TGTGCCAGCAGCTTAAACGGGAGACCCGACAATGAGCAGTTCTTC
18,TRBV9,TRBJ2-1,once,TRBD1,CASSVGFKGQGSYNEQFF,TGTGCCAGCAGCGTAGGATTTAAGGGACAGGGATCCTACAATGAGCAGTTCTTC
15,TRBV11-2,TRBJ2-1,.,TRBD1,CASSLVPGGYNEQFF,TGTGCCAGCAGCTTAGTGCCAGGGGGTTACAATGAGCAGTTCTTC
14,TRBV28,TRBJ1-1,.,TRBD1,CASRGGQGDTEAFF,TGTGCCAGCAGGGGGGGACAGGGGGACACTGAAGCTTTCTTT
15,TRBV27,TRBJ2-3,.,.,CASSLGGTRADTQYF,TGTGCCAGCAGTTTGGGCGGGACCCGCGCAGATACGCAGTATTTT
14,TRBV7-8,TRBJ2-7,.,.,CASNGGAGGYEQYF,TGTGCCAGCAACGGGGGGGCAGGGGGTTACGAGCAGTACTTC
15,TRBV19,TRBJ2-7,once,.,CASRHREGSSYEQYF,TGTGCCAGTAGGCACAGGGAGGGGAGCTCCTACGAGCAGTACTTC
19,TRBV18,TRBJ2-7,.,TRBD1,CASSPRTGNEQGGPYEQYF,TGTGCCAGCTCACCACGGACGGGGAATGAACAGGGGGGTCCCTACGAGCAGTACTTC
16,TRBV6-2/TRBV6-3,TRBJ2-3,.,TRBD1,CASSYSPGTGTDTQYF,TGTGCCAGCAGTTACTCCCCCGGGACAGGGACGGATACGCAGTATTTT
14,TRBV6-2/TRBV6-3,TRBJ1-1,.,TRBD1,CASSRTGGKREAFF,TGTGCCAGCAGTCGGACAGGGGGCAAAAGGGAAGCTTTCTTT
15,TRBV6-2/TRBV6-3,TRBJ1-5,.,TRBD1,CASSQRDRVNQPQHF,TGTGCCAGCAGCCAGCGGGACAGGGTTAATCAGCCCCAGCATTTT
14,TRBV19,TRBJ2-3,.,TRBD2,CASALAGESDTQYF,TGTGCCAGTGCTCTTGCGGGAGAGTCGGATACGCAGTATTTT
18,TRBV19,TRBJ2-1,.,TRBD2,CASSPGLAGGVRKNEQFF,TGTGCCAGTAGTCCGGGACTAGCGGGAGGGGTAAGAAAGAATGAGCAGTTCTTC
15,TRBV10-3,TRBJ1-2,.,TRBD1,CAISAGTGTNYGYTF,TGTGCCATCAGTGCCGGGACAGGGACGAACTATGGCTACACCTTC
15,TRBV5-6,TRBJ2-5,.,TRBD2,CASSLSGRAVETQYF,TGTGCCAGCAGCCTTAGCGGGAGGGCCGTCGAGACCCAGTACTTC
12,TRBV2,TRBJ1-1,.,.,CASRVSGREAFF,TGTGCCAGCAGAGTCTCAGGAAGGGAAGCTTTCTTT
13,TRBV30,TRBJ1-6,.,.,CACQGWLDSPLHF,TGTGCCTGTCAGGGATGGTTGGATTCACCCCTCCACTTT
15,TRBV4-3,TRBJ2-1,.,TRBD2,CASSQRSGSGDEQFF,TGCGCCAGCAGCCAACGGAGCGGGAGTGGTGATGAGCAGTTCTTC
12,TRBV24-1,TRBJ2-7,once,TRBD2,CATAGRVYEQYF,TGTGCCACCGCCGGGAGGGTCTACGAGCAGTACTTC
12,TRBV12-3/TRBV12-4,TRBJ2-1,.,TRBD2,CASTWEGREQFF,TGTGCCAGCACGTGGGAGGGCCGCGAGCAGTTCTTC
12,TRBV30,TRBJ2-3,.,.,CAWSLRADTQYF,TGTGCCTGGAGTCTGAGGGCAGATACGCAGTATTTT
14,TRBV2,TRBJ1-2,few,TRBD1,CASSEIQGAYGYTF,TGTGCCAGCAGTGAAATACAGGGGGCGTATGGCTACACCTTC
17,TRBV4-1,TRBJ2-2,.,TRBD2,CASSSPAGRAGTGELFF,TGCGCCAGCAGCTCCCCGGCCGGGAGGGCGGGCACCGGGGAGCTGTTTTTT
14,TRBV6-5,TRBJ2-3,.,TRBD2,CAGGVAGGLDTQYF,TGTGCAGGGGGGGTAGCGGGAGGGTTGGATACGCAGTATTTT
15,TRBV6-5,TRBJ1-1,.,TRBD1,CASRRDRGSSSEAFF,TGTGCCAGCAGAAGGGACAGGGGATCCTCCAGTGAAGCTTTCTTT
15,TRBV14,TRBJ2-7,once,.,CASSQLGTSSYEQYF,TGTGCCAGCAGCCAACTCGGGACTTCCTCCTACGAGCAGTACTTC
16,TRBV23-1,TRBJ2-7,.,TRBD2,CASSHYTSGATYEQYF,TGCGCCAGCAGTCATTACACTAGCGGGGCTACCTACGAGCAGTACTTC
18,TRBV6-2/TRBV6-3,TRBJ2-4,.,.,CASSYHHERGAKANIQYF,TGTGCCAGCAGTTACCACCACGAACGTGGGGCGAAGGCAAACATTCAGTACTTC
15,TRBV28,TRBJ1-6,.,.,CASSPQTAFHSPLHF,TGTGCCAGCAGTCCCCAGACAGCTTTCCATTCACCCCTCCACTTT
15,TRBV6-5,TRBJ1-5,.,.,CASSLRGYSNQPQHF,TGTGCCAGCAGCCTCAGGGGATATAGCAATCAGCCCCAGCATTTT
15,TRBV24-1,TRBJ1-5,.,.,CATLLFGGPIQPQHF,TGTGCCACCCTCCTATTTGGGGGCCCCATTCAGCCCCAGCATTTT
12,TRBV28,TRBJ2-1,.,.,CASSPQGNEQFF,TGTGCCAGCAGCCCACAGGGTAATGAGCAGTTCTTC
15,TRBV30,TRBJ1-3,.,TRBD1,CAWSGDRGTGNTIYF,TGTGCCTGGAGTGGCGACAGGGGCACTGGAAACACCATATATTTT
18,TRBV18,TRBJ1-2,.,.,CASSPLPGPAVGDYGYTF,TGTGCCAGCTCACCACTTCCGGGCCCGGCAGTCGGGGACTATGGCTACACCTTC
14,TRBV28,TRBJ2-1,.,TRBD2,CASSLEAGYNEQFF,TGTGCCAGCAGTTTAGAAGCGGGGTACAATGAGCAGTTCTTC
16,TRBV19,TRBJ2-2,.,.,CASSILGASNTGELFF,TGTGCCAGTAGTATCCTGGGGGCCTCGAACACCGGGGAGCTGTTTTTT
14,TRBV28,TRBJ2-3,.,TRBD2,CASSFLAGTDTQYF,TGTGCCAGCAGTTTTCTAGCGGGCACAGATACGCAGTATTTT
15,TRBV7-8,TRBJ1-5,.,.,CASSLVGRGYQPQHF,TGTGCCAGCAGCTTAGTTGGCAGGGGCTATCAGCCCCAGCATTTT
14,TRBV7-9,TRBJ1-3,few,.,CASSSPEYGNTIYF,TGTGCCAGCAGCTCCCCAGAATACGGAAACACCATATATTTT
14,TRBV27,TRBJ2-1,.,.,CASSWESSYNEQFF,TGTGCCAGCAGTTGGGAGAGCTCCTACAATGAGCAGTTCTTC
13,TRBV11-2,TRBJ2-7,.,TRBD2,CASKLAGGYEQYF,TGTGCCAGCAAACTAGCGGGAGGCTACGAGCAGTACTTC
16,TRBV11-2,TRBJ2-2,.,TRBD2,CASSFVGGSGAGELFF,TGTGCCAGCAGCTTTGTTGGCGGGAGTGGGGCCGGGGAGCTGTTTTTT
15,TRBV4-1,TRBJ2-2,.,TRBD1,CASSQDRQGSEELFF,TGCGCCAGCAGCCAAGATAGACAGGGATCGGAGGAGCTGTTTTTT
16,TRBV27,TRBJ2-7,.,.,CASSLDGAGRSGEQYF,TGTGCCAGCAGTTTAGATGGGGCGGGGAGGTCGGGAGAGCAGTACTTC
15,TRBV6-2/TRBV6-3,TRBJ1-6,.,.,CASSYPSVFGSPLHF,TGTGCCAGCAGTTACCCGAGCGTGTTTGGGTCACCCCTCCACTTT
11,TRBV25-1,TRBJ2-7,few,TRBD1,CVLTGNYEQYF,TGTGTACTGACAGGGAACTACGAGCAGTACTTC
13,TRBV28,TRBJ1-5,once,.,CASSPGGLQPQHF,TGTGCCAGTTCGCCGGGGGGGCTGCAGCCCCAGCATTTT
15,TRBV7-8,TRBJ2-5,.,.,CASSSFRLVWETQYF,TGTGCCAGCAGCTCGTTCCGACTAGTCTGGGAGACCCAGTACTTC
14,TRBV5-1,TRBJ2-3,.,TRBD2,CASSPSGNTDTQYF,TGCGCCAGCAGCCCTAGCGGTAACACAGATACGCAGTATTTT
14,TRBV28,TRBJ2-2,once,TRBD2,CASSLRGGTGELFF,TGTGCCAGCAGTCTCCGGGGGGGGACCGGGGAGCTGTTTTTT